This T cell receptor beta chain appears in the sequencing data of a study of blood T cell repertoires in COVID-19 (dated by TCRdb to about 2020). Some background on the complete study: The collaborator samples originated in the United States, Italy and Spain and spanned the acute and convalescent phases of COVID-19. The repertoires were released in a freely available public database intended as a resource for research on the immune response to SARS-CoV-2. The sample metadata nearly always contained a de-identified subject ID, COVID-19 status, age in years and sex. Samples were obtained from the ongoing ImmuneRACE study (first 160 participants) and from over a thousand subjects provided by 6 global collaborators. The prospective study material was composed of cDNA or gDNA derived from T cells, B-cell-depleted T cells, or PBMCs. Where available, HLA class I and class II types were obtained from metadata supplied by the sample provider rather than from assay-based typing. Deeply sampled blood TCRbeta repertoires from subjects exposed to, actively infected with, or recovered from COVID-19 were included in the dataset.

As to this clone: The target of this receptor is not known. Qualities for individual bases were not recorded, and no much larger clone is one base off. Within the sample, other DNA sequences also encode this same CDR3.

Overall results and qualifications from the work: The amount of clinical and demographic metadata varied by source and participant and was provided uncurated.

One collaborating source in Seattle enrolled patients during active infection and followed them longitudinally through the course of disease. Each collaborating institution followed its own protocols to collect whole blood in K2EDTA tubes. Collaborator samples were shipped for TCRbeta analysis as frozen whole blood, isolated PBMCs, or DNA extracted from either sample type. The immunoSEQ Assay, a bias-controlled multiplex PCR, was used to amplify TCRbeta CDR3 regions from genomic DNA. In the authors' own workflow: Within the assay, amplification of reference gene primers was used to estimate how many nucleated cells each sample contained. To quantify the absolute abundance of each unique TCRbeta CDR3 rearrangement, sequence reads were collapsed and filtered. Productive Simpson clonality was computed per sample as the square root of Simpson's diversity index over productive rearrangements. TCRdb retrieved this table from immuneACCESS and kept in-frame rearrangements only. Not all clones are present; in checked studies, unresolved V genes account for under half, and no reason is known for the remainder. That table is the source of V, J and clone size, and D and trimming were worked out from the DNA. Counted in this sample were 300,000 to 450,000 clones; approximately 89% of them appeared once. The top ten clones comprise over 3.5% of the sample.

Germline trimming: 1 base from V, 4 bases from J; junction bases outside gene matches: 0. From the cysteine up to the phenylalanine, the CDR3 has a length of 13 residues. Only the CDR3 part of the read is kept: 39 bases, read in frame from the first base. For CDR1 and CDR2, the germline V gene (reference sequence) lists LNHNV and YYDKDF. Here the chain combines TRBV15 and TRBJ2-5; 7 nucleotides in the junction match TRBD2. The clonotype comes from an older woman with COVID-19, enrolled during active disease. The specimen was peripheral blood. The bases are TGTGCCACCAGCAGAGGGGGGGGAGAGACCCAGTACTTC. Translated, this gives CATSRGGGETQYF. Reference TRBV15 and TRBJ2-5 proteins supply the regions before and after the CDR3; the full variable domain is: DAMVIQNPRYQVTQFGKPVTLSCSQTLNHNVMYWYQQKSSQAPKLLFHYYDKDFNNEADTPDNFQSRRPNTSFCFLDIRSPGLGDTAMYLCATSRGGGETQYFGPGTRLLVL.